This T cell receptor beta chain was obtained from a study of blood T cell repertoires in COVID-19. Looking at the study overall: Some COVID-19 samples were acute and others convalescent; all came from the United States, Italy and Spain.

As handled by the study authors: Estimated nucleated cell counts came from reference gene primer amplification. TCRdb keeps only in-frame clones here, not all; method: immunoSEQ multiplex PCR. The V and J calls and clone size are taken from that table; D and trimming were inferred from the DNA. The data contain about 170,000 clones, roughly nine tenths of them singletons. The CDR3 is 16 amino acids. The V gene end was trimmed by 2 bases and the J gene end by 2 bases; junction bases not matched to a gene: 7. CDR1 and CDR2 (germline): SGHDT, YYEEEE. Only one count was recorded for this clone. This chain links TRBV5-6 with TRBJ2-1, with 7 bases matching TRBD1. The origin of this receptor is a man aged 65-85 years with acute or convalescent COVID-19. Sample: peripheral blood. Here the CDR3 reads CASSFGGQGAYNEQFF. CDR3 nucleotide sequence: TGTGCCAGCAGCTTTGGCGGGCAGGGGGCCTACAATGAGCAGTTCTTC.